This T cell receptor (beta chain) was captured by sequencing in a study of cytomegalovirus exposure and HLA in healthy donors. The PCR contained 60 Vbeta and 13 Jbeta primers. Only in-frame clones appear in the TCRdb table, and some are missing; sequencing was by immunoSEQ multiplex PCR. Of tens of thousands of clones in the sample, around 75% are singletons; the top ten hold approximately 2.3%. The sample was PBMCs. The receptor was derived from a man aged 35 to 55 in good health and CMV-seronegative.

CDR3 protein: CASSLEGQGYTEAFF. The CDR3 nucleotides read TGCGCCAGCAGCTTGGAGGGACAGGGATACACTGAAGCTTTCTTT. The rearrangement uses TRBV5-1 and TRBJ1-1, with 9 bases aligning to TRBD1. Germline loops: CDR1 SGHRS, CDR2 YFSETQ. The CDR3 runs to 15 residues. V lost 0 bases and J lost 3; bases outside the gene matches: 3.